This T cell receptor (beta chain) was identified in a study of OX40 agonist ivuxolimab in advanced cancers. Study-level results: Averaging showed that CD8+ T cells had more expanded clones than CD4+ did.

The method was immunoSEQ multiplex PCR; TCRdb's version includes in-frame clones alone and lacks a portion of them. Here the sample spans roughly 9,900 clones, less than 75% being singletons. Trimming shortened V by 0 bases and J by 7 bases, and 10 bases separated the two germline ends. In germline, CDR1 is LGHNA, CDR2 YSLEER. This CDR3 has 15 amino acids. With respect to this clone: The target antigen is unknown.

The chain joins TRBV4-3 to TRBJ1-6; no reliable D call. This TCR derives from an adult with an advanced solid tumor such as melanoma, head and neck, liver or kidney cancer. The specimen was CD4+ or CD8+ T cells sorted from blood, collected in a trial of the OX40 agonist ivuxolimab. This CDR3 reads CASSQDRGGNSPLHF. CDR3 nucleotides: TGCGCCAGCAGCCAAGATCGGGGAGGCAATTCACCCCTCCACTTT.